These 11 T cell receptor beta chains originate from one sample sequenced in a study of technical replicates of blood from a few donors. Method: immunoSEQ multiplex PCR; TCRdb's copy keeps in-frame clones and lacks some. The sample has tens of thousands of clones; about 95% are singletons. The specimen sequenced was T cells isolated from PBMCs. All receptors derive from a human donor in good health.

The rearrangement joins TRBV7-2 to TRBJ1-5; TRBD1 agrees at 12 bases. The CDR3 spans 17 residues. Germline V gene data show CDR1 as SGHTA and CDR2 as FQGNSA. V was clipped by 5 bases and J by 6 bases; unmatched bases: 11. This chain's CDR3 is CASSPIPGQGASQPQHF. CDR3 DNA sequence: TGTGCCAGCAGCCCAATTCCGGGACAGGGGGCTAGTCAGCCCCAGCATTTT.

The count of this clone is one. The rearrangement joins TRBV28 to TRBJ1-2; D possibly corresponds to TRBD1 (6 bases). V lost 7 bases to trimming and J lost 2 bases, with 17 bases between them. CDR3 length: 15 amino acids. Germline CDR1 and CDR2: MDHEN and SYDVKM. The CDR3 DNA follows: TGTGCCAGCACCGACACGACAGGTCCGAACTATGGCTACACCTTC. Protein sequence: CASTDTTGPNYGYTF.

The V and J genes are TRBV7-2 and TRBJ2-7; the D gene is possibly TRBD1 (6 bases). Germline assignment: CDR1 SGHTA and CDR2 FQGNSA. The CDR3 length is 16 residues. The ends were cut back, 1 base at V and 0 bases at J, with 13 bases in the middle. The CDR3 region is CASSLGGGSVSYEQYF. The CDR3 DNA reads as TGTGCCAGCAGCTTAGGAGGGGGATCCGTCTCCTACGAGCAGTACTTC.

The J gene is TRBJ1-1, the V gene TRBV5-4, with D perhaps matching TRBD1 (6 bases). Germline V gene lookup returns CDR1 SGHNT and CDR2 YYREEE (reference sequence). Deletions cut 4 bases from V and 2 bases from J, with 12 bases between. CDR3 size: 14 residues. The chain's CDR3 is CASSPGTINTEAFF. Here the CDR3 DNA reads TGTGCCAGCAGCCCGGGGACAATTAACACTGAAGCTTTCTTT.

This clone has just one count. The gene calls are TRBV19 and TRBJ2-3; a possible D gene is TRBD2 (5 bases). V lost 10 bases, J lost 5 bases, and 22 bases lay in between. Germline V gene lookup returns CDR1 LNHDA and CDR2 SQIVND (reference sequence). The CDR3 is made up of 15 amino acids. CDR3 bases: TGTGCCATCCCAGTGGGGAGACTCCACGGAGATACGCAGTATTTT. It yields the protein CAIPVGRLHGDTQYF.

This clone has just one count. As DNA, the CDR3 is TGTGCCAGCAGTTACTCATGGGACACCCTCTCCTACGAGCAGTACTTC. It codes for CASSYSWDTLSYEQYF. This rearrangement joins TRBV6-5 to TRBJ2-7; D possibly corresponds to TRBD1 (6 bases). The V and J ends lost 0 bases and 0 bases respectively, with 12 bases between them. CDR1 is MNHEY and CDR2 is SVGAGI in the germline V gene. The CDR3 totals 16 residues.

The genes are TRBV5-4 and TRBJ2-3; weak D call: TRBD1 (6 bases). The CDR3 has 14 amino acids. Trimming left V 6 bases short and J 6 bases short, with 17 bases between. The V gene's germline CDR1 is SGHNT and CDR2 YYREEE (reference sequence). CDR3 bases: TGTGCCAGCAATCCGACAGGATTAACCGATACGCAGTATTTT. This codes for CASNPTGLTDTQYF.

The CDR3, as DNA: TGTGCCAGCAGGGGACAGCCTTCCTCTGGAAACACCATATATTTT. This codes for CASRGQPSSGNTIYF. V and J are TRBV25-1 and TRBJ1-3; 7 nucleotides agree with TRBD1. CDR1 and CDR2 from the germline V gene are MGHDK and SYGVNS. The CDR3 runs 15 residues. The V gene end was trimmed by 6 bases and the J gene end by 0 bases; junction bases not matched to a gene: 5.

The chain couples TRBV6-1 to TRBJ2-7, with 10 bases aligning to TRBD1. The CDR3 runs 15 residues. With 8 bases clipped from V and 3 bases from J, the junction kept 10 bases outside the gene matches. The germline V gene encodes CDR1 MNHNS and CDR2 SASEGT. Written as DNA, the CDR3 is TGTGCCAGCCAATGGGACAGGGGCAGGTACTACGAGCAGTACTTC. This translates into CASQWDRGRYYEQYF.

The CDR3 spells CASSLLGRDTEAFF. As DNA, the CDR3 is TGTGCCAGCAGCTTACTGGGCAGGGACACTGAAGCTTTCTTT. This chain joins TRBV11-3 and TRBJ1-1, with D tentatively TRBD1 (5 bases). Trimming pared 2 bases from V and 3 bases from J, leaving 10 bases between. In germline, CDR1 is SGHNT, CDR2 YENEEA. The length of the CDR3 is 14 residues.

The V and J genes are TRBV6-1 and TRBJ2-2; 9 nucleotides match TRBD1. J was trimmed by 6 bases and V by 8 bases; bases with no gene match: 7. This CDR3 contains 14 residues. Germline CDR1 is MNHNS and CDR2 is SASEGT. CDR3 in DNA: TGTGCCAGCCGGAGACAGGGGGTCCCCGGGGAGCTGTTTTTT. Residues: CASRRQGVPGELFF.